The clone carrying this TCR beta chain occurred many times. The record originates from a study of T-cell memory formation after mild COVID-19. TCRdb passed the 5' RACE reads through MiXCR, listing each CDR3 protein once. The sample shows some 130,000 distinct CDR3 sequences, roughly 6% of them seen only once. This CDR3 is built from 16 residues. Germline V gives CDR1 MNHNS, CDR2 SASEGT. The V gene end was trimmed by 7 bases and the J gene end by 7 bases; junction bases not matched to a gene: 10. This TCR came from an adult woman who had mild COVID-19 (a few samples of this study predate the infection). Cell type and time point are not known. The sequenced sample was PBMCs or a T cell subset sorted from them (not recorded which). The chain employs TRBV6-1 and TRBJ2-7, with 16 nucleotides matching TRBD2. CDR3 coding DNA: TGTGCCAGCATAAAGGGACTAGCGGGGGGGCCTCGAGAGCAGTACTTC. Protein product: CASIKGLAGGPREQYF.